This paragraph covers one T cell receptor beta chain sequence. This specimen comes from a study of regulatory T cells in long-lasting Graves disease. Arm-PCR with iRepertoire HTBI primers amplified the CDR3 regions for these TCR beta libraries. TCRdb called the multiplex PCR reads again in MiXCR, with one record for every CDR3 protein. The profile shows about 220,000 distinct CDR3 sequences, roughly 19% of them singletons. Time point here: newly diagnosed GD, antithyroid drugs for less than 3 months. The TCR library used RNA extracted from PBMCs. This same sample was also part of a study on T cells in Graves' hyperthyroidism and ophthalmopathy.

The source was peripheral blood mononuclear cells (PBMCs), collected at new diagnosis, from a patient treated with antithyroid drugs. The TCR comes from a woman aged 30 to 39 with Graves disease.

The CDR3 loop reads CASSLWKRRPSYNEQFF. As DNA, the CDR3 is TGTGCCAGCAGCTTATGGAAGAGGAGGCCCTCCTACAATGAGCAGTTCTTC. This chain joins TRBV7-2 and TRBJ2-1; D is perhaps TRBD2 (5 bases). The CDR3 loop spans 17 amino acids. The germline V and J ends were trimmed by 2 bases and 0 bases, with 14 bases remaining between them. Germline V CDR1 and CDR2: SGHTA, FQGNSA.